The subject of this entry is one T cell receptor (beta chain). This CDR3 spans 17 amino acids. The sample originates from a study of response to subunit inactivated influenza vaccine. Each CDR3 protein is one row after TCRdb ran MiXCR on the RT-PCR reads. The table records about 540,000 distinct CDR3 sequences, around a quarter of them present only once. These same data were also listed under a study on T cells expressing NK-cell markers. According to that study: In generating TCR beta cDNA, 5'RACE template switching with UMIs was used. The study sequenced eight donors, seven HCMV-seropositive and one seronegative. The sorts in several experiments were restricted to alpha-beta TCR T cells by an anti-gamma-delta TCR antibody. A few donors' CD3+CD56-NKG2C+ cells were dominated by the same clonotypes.

The receptor was isolated from a man aged 45-60 years who received an inactivated influenza vaccine. The chain employs TRBV21-1 and TRBJ2-7; TRBD1, the D gene given by the table, was not confirmed from the DNA. TRBV21-1 represents a pseudogene. The sample here was CD4+ T cells sorted from PBMCs, taken about 12 days after vaccination. The CDR3 region has the DNA TGTGCCAGCAGCAGCCCCGGGCGGGGGGACCCCTCCTACGAGCAGTACTTC. Protein sequence: CASSSPGRGDPSYEQYF.